This record looks at one TCR beta chain sequence and its context. V shed 3 bases and J shed 6 bases, with 16 bases lying between them. Germline V CDR1 and CDR2: MNHNS, SASEGT. The CDR3 length is 15 residues. The entry originates in a study of blood T cell repertoires in COVID-19. The assay was immunoSEQ multiplex PCR, and TCRdb's table has in-frame clones only and misses some. Here the sample spans under 130,000 clones, 85% to 90% being singletons. Specimen: peripheral blood. The sequence came from an elderly woman with acute or convalescent COVID-19. The V and J genes are TRBV6-1 and TRBJ2-3; no firm D call. In DNA, the CDR3 is TGTGCCAGCAGTGATGAGGCCGTTTTGTGGGATACGCAGTATTTT. Translating it yields CASSDEAVLWDTQYF.